What follows are 14 T cell receptor beta chains derived from one specimen sequenced in a study of shared clonotypes between healthy human individuals. The assay was immunoSEQ multiplex PCR, and TCRdb's table has in-frame clones only and misses some. This table has fewer than 3 million clones, 80% to 95% appearing once. Material for sequencing was naive CD4+ T cells from PBMCs. Subset specified: CD45RA+ positively selected. Receptor source: a man aged 18 to 29 in good health. Some clones in this sample may be carry-over from other donors' samples.

V usage is TRBV6-5 and J usage is TRBJ2-7, with 7 bases aligning to TRBD2. This CDR3 has 14 residues. Germline V gene data show CDR1 as MNHEY and CDR2 as SVGAGI. With 2 bases clipped from V and 8 bases from J, the junction kept 9 bases outside the gene matches. The CDR3 sequence: CASSYNREALQQYF. The CDR3 bases are TGTGCCAGCAGTTACAATCGGGAGGCCCTCCAGCAGTACTTC.

The chain recombines TRBV6-6 with TRBJ2-5, with 8 bases lining up with TRBD1. The CDR3 covers 14 residues. CDR1 is MNHNY, CDR2 SVGAGI, per germline (reference sequence). V lost 6 bases and J lost 5; bases outside the gene matches: 8. The CDR3: CASRPGGAGETQYF. The DNA of the CDR3 is TGTGCCAGCAGGCCAGGGGGCGCAGGGGAGACCCAGTACTTC.

This clone showed up just once. V is TRBV6-1 and J is TRBJ2-2; tentatively, D is TRBD1 (6 bases). The CDR3 extends over 14 amino acids. V was trimmed by 10 bases and J by 0 bases, leaving 12 bases between them. Germline CDR1 MNHNS, CDR2 SASEGT. This CDR3 is CATGHRPNTGELFF. The CDR3 region has the DNA TGTGCCACGGGACACCGACCGAACACCGGGGAGCTGTTTTTT.

The V call is TRBV7-8, the J call TRBJ1-2; D perhaps matches TRBD1 (6 bases). V was clipped by 1 base and J by 8 bases, with 17 bases between them. Looked up from germline, CDR1 is SGHVS and CDR2 is FQNEAQ. CDR3 length: 15 residues. This CDR3 reads CASSLVPDSPAGYTF. For the CDR3, the DNA is TGTGCCAGCAGCTTAGTTCCGGACAGTCCGGCAGGCTACACCTTC.

CDR3 protein: CASRGRQGWIEKLFF. Written as DNA, the CDR3 is TGTGCCAGCAGGGGAAGACAGGGTTGGATTGAAAAACTGTTTTTT. The rearrangement links TRBV28 to TRBJ1-4; 7 bases are a match to TRBD1. The germline V gene encodes CDR1 MDHEN and CDR2 SYDVKM. This CDR3 is built from 15 residues. V lost 6 bases and J lost 7; bases outside the gene matches: 11.

The V call is TRBV6-1, the J call TRBJ2-7; D possibly corresponds to TRBD1 (6 bases). The CDR3 runs 15 residues. Germline values: CDR1 MNHNS, CDR2 SASEGT. Trimming removed 2 bases at V and 2 bases at J, with 13 bases between. CDR3 sequence (DNA): TGTGCCAGCAGTGAAAGGGCAGGGGCCGCCTACGAGCAGTACTTC. Amino acids: CASSERAGAAYEQYF.

This chain connects TRBV27 to TRBJ1-1, with TRBD1 as a possible D gene (6 bases). V was trimmed by 10 bases and J by 1 base, leaving 13 bases between them. This CDR3 contains 13 residues. The germline V gene has CDR1 MNHEY and CDR2 SMNVEV (reference sequence). CDR3 region: CAIKWGANTEAFF. The DNA for the CDR3 is TGTGCCATTAAGTGGGGGGCGAACACTGAAGCTTTCTTT.

The chain links TRBV5-4 to TRBJ1-4, with 7 bases identical to TRBD1. The ends lost 2 bases at V and 2 bases at J; junction bases unmatched: 3. The CDR3 has 15 residues. Germline CDR1 and CDR2: SGHNT and YYREEE (reference sequence). This CDR3 reads CASSFRGRTNEKLFF. In DNA, the CDR3 is TGTGCCAGCAGCTTTAGGGGGCGCACTAATGAAAAACTGTTTTTT.

The gene calls are TRBV25-1 and TRBJ2-2; the D gene is possibly TRBD1 (6 bases). V shed 8 bases and J shed 2 bases, with 12 bases lying between them. Looked up from germline, CDR1 is MGHDK and CDR2 is SYGVNS. The CDR3 sequence is 14 residues long. CDR3 sequence reads: CASGGQTNTGELFF. CDR3 nucleotide sequence: TGTGCCAGCGGAGGACAGACCAACACCGGGGAGCTGTTTTTT.

Note on this clone: Distinct nucleotide sequences in the sample also encode this CDR3. This chain connects TRBV19 to TRBJ2-7, with 7 bases matching TRBD1. The CDR3 has 15 amino acids. The germline V gene has CDR1 LNHDA and CDR2 SQIVND (reference sequence). J gave up 4 bases and V 6 bases, and 12 bases lay outside the gene matches. The CDR3 sequence is CASSRRQGLGYEQYF. CDR3 nucleotide sequence: TGTGCCAGTAGCCGAAGACAGGGCCTGGGGTACGAGCAGTACTTC.

The rearrangement joins TRBV29-1 to TRBJ2-3; D is unresolved. Trimming took off 7 bases at V and 6 bases at J, with 17 bases between the two ends. The germline V gene encodes CDR1 SQVTM and CDR2 ANQGSEA. This CDR3 has 13 amino acids. CDR3: CSDRTGFRDTQYF. The CDR3 bases are TGCAGCGACCGGACCGGCTTTCGGGATACGCAGTATTTT.

This chain uses TRBV4-3 with TRBJ2-6; D not resolved. Germline V CDR1 and CDR2: LGHNA, YSLEER. CDR3 length: 15 residues. Trimming shortened V by 5 bases and J by 2 bases, and 10 bases separated the two germline ends. The CDR3 DNA reads TGCGCCAGCAGCTATCGGTCGGCTGGGGCCAACGTCCTGACTTTC. It is translated as CASSYRSAGANVLTF.

Regarding this clone: Other DNA sequences within the sample encode an identical CDR3. The chain is built from TRBV5-4 and TRBJ1-5; a possible D gene is TRBD1 (5 bases). The CDR3 is 15 amino acids. The V gene's germline CDR1 is SGHNT and CDR2 YYREEE (reference sequence). Trimming took off 0 bases at V and 0 bases at J, with 7 bases between the two ends. CDR3 DNA: TGTGCCAGCAGCTTGGGAGGGGATAGCAATCAGCCCCAGCATTTT. Protein sequence: CASSLGGDSNQPQHF.

The rearrangement joins TRBV2 to TRBJ2-5; TRBD1 might be the D (6 bases). This CDR3 has 13 amino acids. V was clipped by 6 bases and J by 5 bases, with 13 bases between them. The germline V gene has CDR1 SNHLY and CDR2 FYNNEI. The CDR3 DNA sequence: TGTGCCAGCAGATACAGGGTCGGGGAGACCCAGTACTTC. Its translation: CASRYRVGETQYF.